The 25 T cell receptor beta chains given below trace back to one sample, sequenced in a study of cytomegalovirus exposure and HLA in healthy donors. This PCR relied on a set of 60 Vbeta primers and 13 Jbeta primers. Method: immunoSEQ multiplex PCR; TCRdb's copy keeps in-frame clones and lacks some. The sample has 100,000 to 150,000 clones, about 68% seen once; the top ten hold 4%. The specimen was PBMCs. These receptors came from a man aged 40-50 years in good health and CMV-seropositive.

V and J are TRBV5-6 and TRBJ2-5; D may be TRBD1 (6 bases). The CDR3 contains 15 residues. Germline CDR1 reads SGHDT; CDR2 reads YYEEEE. V shed 3 bases and J shed 1 base, with 13 bases lying between them. The DNA for the CDR3 is TGTGCCAGCAGCTCGACAGGAGTTGGCCAAGAGACCCAGTACTTC. Its protein product is CASSSTGVGQETQYF.

The sample holds a few counts of this clone. The chain is built from TRBV5-4 and TRBJ2-5; TRBD1 matches 9 bases. With 4 bases clipped from V and 5 bases from J, the junction kept 9 bases outside the gene matches. The CDR3 has 15 residues. The germline gives CDR1 SGHNT, CDR2 YYREEE (reference sequence). The CDR3: CASSRTGGAGETQYF. The CDR3 DNA is TGTGCCAGCAGCCGCACAGGGGGCGCAGGGGAGACCCAGTACTTC.

The table lists this clone with a few counts. This rearrangement joins TRBV7-9 to TRBJ2-1; 7 bases agree with TRBD1. Germline loops: CDR1 SEHNR, CDR2 FQNEAQ (reference sequence). V dropped 2 bases and J dropped 5; count of bases not matched to a gene: 9. There are 16 residues in the CDR3. The CDR3 loop is CASSLLTGQTDNEQFF. CDR3 coding DNA: TGTGCCAGCAGCTTACTGACAGGGCAGACGGACAATGAGCAGTTCTTC.

The chain uses TRBV9 and TRBJ2-3, with a weak D call TRBD1 (5 bases). Germline V gene lookup returns CDR1 SGDLS and CDR2 YYNGEE. The CDR3 consists of 16 residues. Trimming took 3 bases from V and 3 from J, leaving 17 bases between them. The CDR3 DNA is TGTGCCAGCAGCGGGCTTGGGGCAGGGCCTACAGATACGCAGTATTTT. This sequence encodes CASSGLGAGPTDTQYF.

The V call is TRBV2, the J call TRBJ2-1; perhaps TRBD2 as D (6 bases). V dropped 5 bases and J dropped 12 bases, with 20 bases sitting between them. CDR1 is SNHLY, CDR2 FYNNEI, per germline. This CDR3 contains 14 residues. The DNA for the CDR3 is TGTGCCAGCAGTCCCCGGGACTCCCAGACGGGGCAGTTCTTC. Translation: CASSPRDSQTGQFF.

The rearrangement links TRBV4-3 to TRBJ2-1, with 13 bases matching TRBD2. Looked up from germline, CDR1 is LGHNA and CDR2 is YSLEER. Losses at the gene ends were 0 bases for V and 4 bases for J; bases not matched to a gene: 0. This CDR3 spans 16 amino acids. The CDR3 here is CASSQEGLAGYNEQFF. CDR3 in DNA: TGCGCCAGCAGCCAAGAGGGACTAGCGGGATACAATGAGCAGTTCTTC.

This clone was seen a few times. The V and J genes are TRBV12-5 and TRBJ2-5; D is ambiguous. V lost 2 bases and J 1 base, leaving 5 bases between the germline ends. This CDR3 spans 13 amino acids. Looked up from germline, CDR1 is LGHNT and CDR2 is FRNRAP. CDR3: CASGLTRQETQYF. Written as DNA, the CDR3 is TGTGCTAGTGGTTTGACACGCCAAGAGACCCAGTACTTC.

V usage is TRBV6-5 and J usage is TRBJ2-1; perhaps TRBD1 as D (8 bases). The V and J ends lost 5 bases and 8 bases respectively, with 16 bases between them. The germline CDR1 and CDR2 sequences are MNHEY and SVGAGI. This CDR3 contains 14 residues. DNA of the CDR3: TGTGCCAGCAGTGACAGGGGAGGGCTGGATGAGCAGTTCTTC. It specifies CASSDRGGLDEQFF.

The chain joins TRBV9 to TRBJ2-7; 9 nucleotides agree with TRBD1. This CDR3 region has 15 residues. The V and J ends lost 0 bases and 3 bases, in that order; junction bases with no gene match: 4. Germline V lookup: CDR1 SGDLS, CDR2 YYNGEE. In nucleotides, the CDR3 is TGTGCCAGCAGCGTAGGGGACAGGGCATACTACGAGCAGTACTTC. This sequence encodes CASSVGDRAYYEQYF.

This clone was recorded once. The gene calls are TRBV5-1 and TRBJ1-3; D is possibly TRBD1 (6 bases). The CDR3 consists of 16 residues. CDR1 is SGHRS, CDR2 YFSETQ, per germline. V lost 4 bases, J lost 0 bases, and 14 bases lay in between. The CDR3 DNA follows: TGCGCCAGCAGCGGGGGCCCAACTTACTCTGGAAACACCATATATTTT. Translation: CASSGGPTYSGNTIYF.

This chain uses TRBV2 with TRBJ2-4; 7 nucleotides align to TRBD1. Trimming at V came to 4 bases and at J to 8 bases, leaving 5 bases not matched to a gene. The V gene's germline CDR1 is SNHLY and CDR2 FYNNEI. The CDR3 loop spans 13 amino acids. CDR3 coding DNA: TGTGCCAGCAGTGGTATAGGGGGCGACATTCAGTACTTC. Its protein product is CASSGIGGDIQYF.

The chain joins TRBV6-4 to TRBJ1-2; D gene ambiguous. This CDR3 contains 9 residues. Trimming left V 10 bases short and J 4 bases short, with 4 bases between. Per the germline V gene, CDR1 is MRHNA and CDR2 is SNTAGT. Here the CDR3 reads CATRYGYTF. For the CDR3, the DNA is TGTGCCACTCGCTATGGCTACACCTTC.

This clone appeared once. The V gene is TRBV7-3, the J gene TRBJ2-1, with D possibly being TRBD2 (6 bases). The CDR3 is 15 amino acids. V shed 5 bases and J shed 3 bases, with 14 bases lying between them. Germline V gene sequence: CDR1 SGHTA, CDR2 FQGTGA. The CDR3: CASSPGTLVYNEQFF. DNA for the CDR3: TGTGCCAGCAGCCCCGGGACTTTGGTCTACAATGAGCAGTTCTTC.

The rearrangement links TRBV2 to TRBJ1-5; possibly TRBD1 for D (5 bases). With 4 bases removed from V and 2 bases from J, the gap between germline ends came to 9 bases. The CDR3 sequence is 14 residues long. Germline-derived CDR1 and CDR2 are SNHLY and FYNNEI. Written as DNA, the CDR3 is TGTGCCAGCAGTGTGTCACAGGGCAATCAGCCCCAGCATTTT. Its translation: CASSVSQGNQPQHF.

The chain couples TRBV7-9 to TRBJ1-1, with a possible D match to TRBD1 (5 bases). Trimming stripped 4 bases from V and 1 base from J, with 13 bases between. Germline CDR1 reads SEHNR; CDR2 reads FQNEAQ (reference sequence). The CDR3 has 15 residues. For the CDR3, the DNA is TGTGCCAGCAGCTCCGTTCATACAGGGAACACTGAAGCTTTCTTT. Its translation: CASSSVHTGNTEAFF. Supplemented by reference TRBV7-9 and TRBJ1-1, the full variable domain reads DTGVSQNPRHKITKRGQNVTFRCDPISEHNRLYWYRQTLGQGPEFLTYFQNEAQLEKSRLLSDRFSAERPKGSFSTLEIQRTEQGDSAMYLCASSSVHTGNTEAFFGQGTRLTVV.

The gene calls are TRBV29-1 and TRBJ1-2, with a tentative D call TRBD1 (6 bases). The length of the CDR3 is 11 residues. CDR1 and CDR2 from the germline V gene are SQVTM and ANQGSEA. The DNA for the CDR3 is TGCACCGGACAGTCCGACTATGGCTACACCTTC. Protein sequence: CTGQSDYGYTF.

This rearrangement joins TRBV30 to TRBJ2-7, with a possible D match to TRBD1 (6 bases). V gave up 2 bases and J gave up 3 bases, with 14 bases separating them. Germline assignment: CDR1 GTSNPN and CDR2 SVGIG (reference sequence). The length of the CDR3 is 14 residues. The CDR3 region is CAWSIGGQLYEQYF. CDR3 in DNA: TGTGCCTGGAGTATTGGGGGACAACTCTACGAGCAGTACTTC.

In this sample, this clone turned up a few times. The chain links TRBV7-8 to TRBJ1-4; 8 bases line up with TRBD1. This CDR3 contains 13 residues. V lost 5 bases to trimming and J lost 7 bases; unmatched junction nucleotides: 3. Germline V CDR1 and CDR2: SGHVS, FQNEAQ. The CDR3 here is CASSPDRAEKLFF. The CDR3 DNA reads as TGTGCCAGCAGCCCGGACAGGGCTGAAAAACTGTTTTTT.

This sequence joins TRBV19 and TRBJ2-2, with unresolved D. Germline CDR1 is LNHDA and CDR2 is SQIVND (reference sequence). Trimming took 7 bases from V and 6 from J, leaving 21 bases between them. CDR3 length: 16 residues. CDR3 sequence reads: CASKAGEVEWAGELFF. In DNA form, the CDR3 reads TGTGCCAGTAAGGCCGGTGAGGTGGAGTGGGCCGGGGAGCTGTTTTTT.

The rearrangement links TRBV5-1 to TRBJ1-4; tentative D call: TRBD1 (6 bases). V was clipped by 0 bases and J by 8 bases, with 11 bases between them. CDR1 is SGHRS, CDR2 YFSETQ, per germline. There are 14 residues in the CDR3. CDR3 sequence: CASSLGQGKEKLFF. CDR3 nucleotides: TGCGCCAGCAGCTTGGGGCAGGGGAAGGAAAAACTGTTTTTT.

The rearrangement uses TRBV18 and TRBJ2-7; D unclear. The CDR3 length is 14 residues. The ends were cut back, 6 bases at V and 6 bases at J, with 18 bases in the middle. Germline V gene data show CDR1 as KGHSH and CDR2 as LQKENI. The DNA of the CDR3 is TGTGCCAGCTCCGACGTACCAGGTTTCGGCGAGCAGTACTTC. Protein product: CASSDVPGFGEQYF. Full variable domain (remainder filled in from reference TRBV18 and TRBJ2-7): NAGVMQNPRHLVRRRGQEARLRCSPMKGHSHVYWYRQLPEEGLKFMVYLQKENIIDESGMPKERFSAEFPKEGPSILRIQQVVRGDSAAYFCASSDVPGFGEQYFGPGTRLTVT.

The chain has TRBV11-3 and TRBJ2-3; D may be TRBD2 (5 bases). CDR1 is SGHNT and CDR2 is YENEEA in the germline V gene. The CDR3 spans 13 residues. The V end lost 8 bases, the J end lost 5 bases, and 14 bases lay between the germline ends. The CDR3 protein is CASAGSPGDTQYF. The CDR3 DNA reads as TGTGCCAGCGCGGGTAGTCCGGGAGATACGCAGTATTTT.

CDR3 bases: TGCAGCTCCCGGACAGCGAACACCGGGGAGCTGTTTTTT. It codes for CSSRTANTGELFF. V usage is TRBV29-1 and J usage is TRBJ2-2; possible D gene TRBD1, 6 bases. The germline V and J ends were trimmed by 8 bases and 0 bases, with 10 bases remaining between them. CDR1 and CDR2 from the germline V gene are SQVTM and ANQGSEA. CDR3 length: 13 residues.

The V call is TRBV5-8, the J call TRBJ2-1; possible D gene TRBD1, 6 bases. The V gene's germline CDR1 is SGHTS and CDR2 YDEGEE. CDR3 length: 15 amino acids. Trimming left V 4 bases short and J 4 bases short, with 15 bases between. The CDR3 loop reads CASSRQEYGYNEQFF. The CDR3 coding sequence is TGTGCCAGCAGCCGACAGGAGTATGGTTACAATGAGCAGTTCTTC.

J is TRBJ2-2 and V is TRBV12-5, with TRBD1 identical over 8 bases. CDR3 length: 16 amino acids. With V trimmed by 6 bases and J by 8 bases, 14 bases remained unmatched. Per germline, CDR1 LGHNT and CDR2 FRNRAP. The CDR3 DNA reads TGTGCTAGTGGATTGCAGGGGGCCCCGGATCTAGGGGAGCTGTTTTTT. Translating it yields CASGLQGAPDLGELFF. Full variable domain (remainder filled in from reference TRBV12-5 and TRBJ2-2): DARVTQTPRHKVTEMGQEVTMRCQPILGHNTVFWYRQTMMQGLELLAYFRNRAPLDDSGMPKDRFSAEMPDATLATLKIQPSEPRDSAVYFCASGLQGAPDLGELFFGEGSRLTVL.